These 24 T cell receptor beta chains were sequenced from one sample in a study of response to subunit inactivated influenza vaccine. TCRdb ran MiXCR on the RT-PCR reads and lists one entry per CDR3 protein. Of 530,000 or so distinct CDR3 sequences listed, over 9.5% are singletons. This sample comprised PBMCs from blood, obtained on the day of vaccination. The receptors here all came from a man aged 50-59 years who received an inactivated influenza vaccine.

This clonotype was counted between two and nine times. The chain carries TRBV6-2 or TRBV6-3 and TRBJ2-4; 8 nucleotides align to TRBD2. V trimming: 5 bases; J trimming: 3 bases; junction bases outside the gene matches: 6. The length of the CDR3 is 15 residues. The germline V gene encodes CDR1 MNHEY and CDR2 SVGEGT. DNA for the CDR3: TGTGCCAGCAGTCCAGCGGGAGACGTCAAAAACATTCAGTACTTC. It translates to CASSPAGDVKNIQYF.

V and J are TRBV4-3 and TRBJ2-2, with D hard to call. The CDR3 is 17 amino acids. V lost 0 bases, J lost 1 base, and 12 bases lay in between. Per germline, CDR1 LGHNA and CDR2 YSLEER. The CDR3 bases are TGCGCCAGCAGCCAAGAGTTTTCGTGGAAGAACACCGGGGAGCTGTTTTTT. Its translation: CASSQEFSWKNTGELFF.

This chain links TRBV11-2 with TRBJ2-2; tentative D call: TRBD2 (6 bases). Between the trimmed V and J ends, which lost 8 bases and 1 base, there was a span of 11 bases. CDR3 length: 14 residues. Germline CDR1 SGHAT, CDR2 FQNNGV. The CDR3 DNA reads TGTGCCAGCCGGGGGTTGGTGAACACCGGGGAGCTGTTTTTT. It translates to CASRGLVNTGELFF.

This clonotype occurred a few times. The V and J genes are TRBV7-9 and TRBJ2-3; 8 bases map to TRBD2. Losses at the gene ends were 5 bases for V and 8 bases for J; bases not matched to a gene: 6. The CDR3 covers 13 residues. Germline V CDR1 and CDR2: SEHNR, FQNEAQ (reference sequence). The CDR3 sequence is CASSRDREGTQYF. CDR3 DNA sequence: TGTGCCAGCAGCCGAGACCGGGAGGGTACGCAGTATTTT.

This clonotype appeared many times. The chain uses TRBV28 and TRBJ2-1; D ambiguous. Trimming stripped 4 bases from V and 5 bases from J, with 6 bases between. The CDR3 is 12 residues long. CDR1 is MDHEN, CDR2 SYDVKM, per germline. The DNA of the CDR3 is TGTGCCAGCAGTTCCCTCGACAATGAGCAGTTCTTC. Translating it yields CASSSLDNEQFF.

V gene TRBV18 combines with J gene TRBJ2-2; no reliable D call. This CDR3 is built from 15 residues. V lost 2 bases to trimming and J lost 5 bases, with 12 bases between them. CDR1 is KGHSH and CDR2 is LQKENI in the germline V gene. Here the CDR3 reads CASSPSFQRTGELFF. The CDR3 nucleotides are TGTGCCAGCTCACCAAGTTTCCAGAGAACCGGGGAGCTGTTTTTT.

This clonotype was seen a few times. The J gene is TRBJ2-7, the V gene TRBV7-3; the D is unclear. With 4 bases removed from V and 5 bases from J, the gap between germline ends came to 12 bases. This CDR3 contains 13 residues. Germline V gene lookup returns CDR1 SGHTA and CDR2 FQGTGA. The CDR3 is CASSSGLQNEQYF. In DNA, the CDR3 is TGTGCCAGCAGCTCAGGCCTCCAGAACGAGCAGTACTTC.

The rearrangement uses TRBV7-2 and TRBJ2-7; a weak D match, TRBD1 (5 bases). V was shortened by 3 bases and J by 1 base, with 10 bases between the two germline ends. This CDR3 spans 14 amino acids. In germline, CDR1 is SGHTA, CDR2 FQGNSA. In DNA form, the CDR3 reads TGTGCCAGCAGCTTGAAGACAGTTTCCTACGAGCAGTACTTC. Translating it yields CASSLKTVSYEQYF.

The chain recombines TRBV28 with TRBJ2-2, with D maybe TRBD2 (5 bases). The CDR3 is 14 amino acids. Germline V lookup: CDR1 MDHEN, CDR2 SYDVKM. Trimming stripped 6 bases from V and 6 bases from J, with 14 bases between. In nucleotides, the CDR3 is TGTGCCAGCAGCACAGCCCTAGCAGCCGGGGAGCTGTTTTTT. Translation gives CASSTALAAGELFF.

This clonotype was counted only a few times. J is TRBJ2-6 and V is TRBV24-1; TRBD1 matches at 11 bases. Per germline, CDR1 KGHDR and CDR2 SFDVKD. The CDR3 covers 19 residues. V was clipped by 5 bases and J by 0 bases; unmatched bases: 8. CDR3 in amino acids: CATSAVPGTGGSGANVLTF. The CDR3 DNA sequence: TGTGCCACCAGTGCCGTGCCCGGGACAGGGGGCTCTGGGGCCAACGTCCTGACTTTC.

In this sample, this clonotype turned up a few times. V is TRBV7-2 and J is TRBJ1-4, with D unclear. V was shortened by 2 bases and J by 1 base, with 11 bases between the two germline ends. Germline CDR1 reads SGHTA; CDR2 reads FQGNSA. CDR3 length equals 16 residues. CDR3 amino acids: CASSLHSVGTNEKLFF. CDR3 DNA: TGTGCCAGCAGCTTACATTCCGTGGGAACTAATGAAAAACTGTTTTTT.

CDR3 loop: CASSFWVFRTSGVRDEQYF. For the CDR3, the DNA is TGTGCCAGCAGCTTTTGGGTCTTTCGGACTAGCGGGGTGAGGGACGAGCAGTACTTC. The chain uses TRBV11-2 and TRBJ2-7; 12 bases fit TRBD2. V lost 3 bases to trimming and J lost 5 bases; unmatched junction nucleotides: 17. The germline gives CDR1 SGHAT, CDR2 FQNNGV. This CDR3 has 19 amino acids.

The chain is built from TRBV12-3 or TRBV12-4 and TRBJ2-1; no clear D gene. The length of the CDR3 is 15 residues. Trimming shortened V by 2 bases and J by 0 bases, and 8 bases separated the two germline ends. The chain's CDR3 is CASSLHSFSYNEQFF. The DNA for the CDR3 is TGTGCCAGCAGTTTACACAGCTTCTCCTACAATGAGCAGTTCTTC.

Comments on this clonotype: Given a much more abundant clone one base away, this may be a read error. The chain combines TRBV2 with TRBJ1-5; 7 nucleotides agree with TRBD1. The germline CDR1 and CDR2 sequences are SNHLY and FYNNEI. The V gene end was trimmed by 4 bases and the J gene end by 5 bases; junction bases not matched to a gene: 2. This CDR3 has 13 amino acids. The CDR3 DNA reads TGTGCCAGCAGTGGACAGGGCTATCAGCCCCAGCATTTT. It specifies CASSGQGYQPQHF.

The DNA for the CDR3 is TGTGCCAGCAGTTCGGTCGGACAGGGGGCGAGTACGCAGTATTTT. Translating it yields CASSSVGQGASTQYF. The chain is built from TRBV28 and TRBJ2-3, with 11 bases matching TRBD1. The CDR3 loop spans 15 amino acids. The V gene end was trimmed by 4 bases and the J gene end by 8 bases; junction bases not matched to a gene: 8. The V gene's germline CDR1 is MDHEN and CDR2 SYDVKM.

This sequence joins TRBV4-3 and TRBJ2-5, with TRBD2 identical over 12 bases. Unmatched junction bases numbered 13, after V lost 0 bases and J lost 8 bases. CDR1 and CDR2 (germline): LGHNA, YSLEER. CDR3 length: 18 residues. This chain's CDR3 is CASSQETPLAGGLTTQYF. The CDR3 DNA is TGCGCCAGCAGCCAAGAAACCCCACTAGCGGGGGGCCTCACCACCCAGTACTTC.

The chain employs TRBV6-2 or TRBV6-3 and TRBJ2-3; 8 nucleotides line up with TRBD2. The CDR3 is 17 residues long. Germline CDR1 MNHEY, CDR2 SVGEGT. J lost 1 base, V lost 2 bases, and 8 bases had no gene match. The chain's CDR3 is CASSYVVLRGGTDTQYF. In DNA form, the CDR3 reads TGTGCCAGCAGTTACGTGGTTTTGCGGGGGGGCACAGATACGCAGTATTTT.

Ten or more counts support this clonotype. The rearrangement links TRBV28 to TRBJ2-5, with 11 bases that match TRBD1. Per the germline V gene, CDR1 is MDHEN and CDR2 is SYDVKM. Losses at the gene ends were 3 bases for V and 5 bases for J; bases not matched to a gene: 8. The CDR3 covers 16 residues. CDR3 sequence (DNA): TGTGCCAGCAGTTTCCCCAGGACAGGGGGCCGGGAGACCCAGTACTTC. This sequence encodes CASSFPRTGGRETQYF.

CDR3 sequence reads: CASSLSHDGYEQYF. Here the CDR3 DNA reads TGTGCCAGCAGCCTTAGCCACGATGGTTACGAGCAGTACTTC. The genes are TRBV27 and TRBJ2-7, with no clear D. Trimming shortened V by 6 bases and J by 4 bases, and 16 bases separated the two germline ends. From germline, CDR1 is MNHEY and CDR2 SMNVEV (reference sequence). The CDR3 is made up of 14 amino acids.

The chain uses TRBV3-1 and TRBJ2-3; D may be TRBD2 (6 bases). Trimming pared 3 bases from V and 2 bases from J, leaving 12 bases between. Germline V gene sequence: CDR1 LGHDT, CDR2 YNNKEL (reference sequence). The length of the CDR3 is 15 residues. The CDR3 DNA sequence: TGTGCCAGCAGCCACGGGAGCTGGATCACAGATACGCAGTATTTT. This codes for CASSHGSWITDTQYF.

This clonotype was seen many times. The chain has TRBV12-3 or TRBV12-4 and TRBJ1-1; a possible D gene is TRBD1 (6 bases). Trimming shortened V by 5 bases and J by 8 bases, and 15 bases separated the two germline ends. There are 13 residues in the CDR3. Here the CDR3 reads CASSTNDRKEAFF. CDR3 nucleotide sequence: TGTGCCAGCAGTACCAATGACAGGAAGGAAGCTTTCTTT.

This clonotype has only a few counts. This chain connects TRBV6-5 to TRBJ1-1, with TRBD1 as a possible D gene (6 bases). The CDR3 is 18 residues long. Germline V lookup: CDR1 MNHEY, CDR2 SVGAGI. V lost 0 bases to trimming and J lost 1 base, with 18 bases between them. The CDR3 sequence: CASSYSAAGSRGNTEAFF. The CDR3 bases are TGTGCCAGCAGTTACTCTGCCGCCGGAAGCAGGGGGAACACTGAAGCTTTCTTT.

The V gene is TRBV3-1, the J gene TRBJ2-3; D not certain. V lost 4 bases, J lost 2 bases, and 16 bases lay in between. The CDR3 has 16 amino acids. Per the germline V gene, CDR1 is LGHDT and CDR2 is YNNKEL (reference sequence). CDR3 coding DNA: TGTGCCAGCAGCCCTTCGACCACCTATATCACAGATACGCAGTATTTT. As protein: CASSPSTTYITDTQYF.

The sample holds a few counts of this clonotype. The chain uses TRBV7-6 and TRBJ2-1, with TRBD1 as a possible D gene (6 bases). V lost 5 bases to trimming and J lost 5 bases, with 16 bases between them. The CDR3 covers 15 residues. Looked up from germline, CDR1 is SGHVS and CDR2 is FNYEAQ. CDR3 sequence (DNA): TGTGCCAGCAGCGGATGGCCCAGGGGCAACAATGAGCAGTTCTTC. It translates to CASSGWPRGNNEQFF. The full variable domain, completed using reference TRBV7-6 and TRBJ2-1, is GAGVSQSPRYKVTKRGQDVALRCDPISGHVSLYWYRQALGQGPEFLTYFNYEAQQDKSGLPNDRFSAERPEGSISTLTIQRTEQRDSAMYRCASSGWPRGNNEQFFGPGTRLTVL.